The entry below gives a single T cell receptor beta chain sequence along with its context. Antigen unknown. This sample stems from a study of OX40 agonist ivuxolimab in advanced cancers. Background on the study: Given to patients was ivuxolimab, an agonistic anti-OX40 (CD134) antibody. Partial response was recorded in three patients: one hepatocellular carcinoma and two cutaneous melanoma cases. Study-wide results and limits: Some nonresponders also had low normalized T-cell clonal expansion. Both blood CD4+ and CD8+ T cells showed clonal growth by week 6 at 0.1 to 3.0 mg/kg.

Germline CDR1 LNHDA, CDR2 SQIVND (reference sequence). The CDR3 length is 15 residues. Trimming shortened V by 5 bases and J by 0 bases, and 11 bases separated the two germline ends. Clones were sequenced by immunoSEQ multiplex PCR, and TCRdb holds only the in-frame ones, with some missing. The data contain some 110,000 clones, 90% of them seen just once; the ten biggest clones take up 0.45% to 0.5%. The specimen was CD4+ or CD8+ T cells sorted from blood, collected in a trial of the OX40 agonist ivuxolimab. The sequence came from an adult with an advanced solid tumor such as melanoma, head and neck, liver or kidney cancer. The V call is TRBV19, the J call TRBJ1-3, with D perhaps TRBD1 (5 bases). This CDR3 reads CASSPGTYSGNTIYF. The DNA of the CDR3 is TGTGCCAGTAGTCCCGGGACCTACTCTGGAAACACCATATATTTT.